This T cell receptor (beta chain) was captured by sequencing in a study of patients and donors after allogeneic stem cell transplantation. TCRdb re-called the RT-PCR reads with MiXCR, one entry per CDR3 protein. The data show approximately 150,000 distinct CDR3 sequences, over 30% seen once. Losses at the gene ends were 6 bases for V and 1 base for J; bases not matched to a gene: 11. CDR1 and CDR2 from the germline V gene are DFQATT and SNEGSKA (reference sequence). The CDR3 is 15 residues long. Input material: blood, either unsorted or a sorted T cell fraction (not recorded which). The chain combines TRBV20-1 with TRBJ2-5, with TRBD1 matching over 7 bases. The sequence was obtained from a human donor who was either an allogeneic HSCT recipient or a stem cell or donor lymphocyte infusion donor (not recorded which). It is not recorded whose cells these are; they may come from a transplant donor. CDR3 in amino acids: CSATFAGDSQETQYF. CDR3 bases: TGCAGTGCGACGTTTGCAGGGGACAGCCAAGAGACCCAGTACTTC.